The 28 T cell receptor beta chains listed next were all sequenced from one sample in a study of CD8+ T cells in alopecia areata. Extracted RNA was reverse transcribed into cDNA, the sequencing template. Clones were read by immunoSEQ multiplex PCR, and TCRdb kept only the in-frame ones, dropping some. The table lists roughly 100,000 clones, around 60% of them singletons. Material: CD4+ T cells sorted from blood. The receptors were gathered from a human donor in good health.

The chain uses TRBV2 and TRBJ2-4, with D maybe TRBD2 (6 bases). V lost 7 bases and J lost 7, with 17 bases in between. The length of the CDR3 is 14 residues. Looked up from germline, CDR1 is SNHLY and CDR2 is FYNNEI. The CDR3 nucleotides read TGTGCCAGCATGAGGCGGAGGGGTGAGAACATTCAGTACTTC. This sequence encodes CASMRRRGENIQYF.

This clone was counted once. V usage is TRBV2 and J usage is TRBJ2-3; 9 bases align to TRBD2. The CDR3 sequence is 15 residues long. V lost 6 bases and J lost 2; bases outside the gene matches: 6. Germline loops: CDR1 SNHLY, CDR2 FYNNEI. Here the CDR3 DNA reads TGTGCCAGCAGAGTAGCGGGGGCCTACACAGATACGCAGTATTTT. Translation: CASRVAGAYTDTQYF. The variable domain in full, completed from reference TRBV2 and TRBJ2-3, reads EPEVTQTPSHQVTQMGQEVILRCVPISNHLYFYWYRQILGQKVEFLVSFYNNEISEKSEIFDDQFSVERPDGSNFTLKIRSTKLEDSAMYFCASRVAGAYTDTQYFGPGTRLTVL.

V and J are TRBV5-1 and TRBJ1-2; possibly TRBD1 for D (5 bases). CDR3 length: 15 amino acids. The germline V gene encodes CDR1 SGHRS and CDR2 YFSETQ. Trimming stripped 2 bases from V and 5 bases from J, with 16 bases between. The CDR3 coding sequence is TGCGCCAGCAGCTTTGGGACCTCCGACACTTATGGCTACACCTTC. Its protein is CASSFGTSDTYGYTF.

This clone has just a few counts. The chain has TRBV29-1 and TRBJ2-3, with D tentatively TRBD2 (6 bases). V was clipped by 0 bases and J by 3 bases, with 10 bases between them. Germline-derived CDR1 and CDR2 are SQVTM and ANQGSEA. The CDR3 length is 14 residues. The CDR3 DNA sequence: TGCAGCGTTGAAGATCACGCGGGGACAGATACGCAGTATTTT. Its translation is CSVEDHAGTDTQYF.

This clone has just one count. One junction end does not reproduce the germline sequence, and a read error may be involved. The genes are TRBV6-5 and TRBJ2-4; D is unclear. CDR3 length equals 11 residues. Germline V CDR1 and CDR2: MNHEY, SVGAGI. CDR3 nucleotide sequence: TGTGCCAGCAGTGAATCTGGGTCTGGCAACTTC. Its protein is CASSESGSGNF.

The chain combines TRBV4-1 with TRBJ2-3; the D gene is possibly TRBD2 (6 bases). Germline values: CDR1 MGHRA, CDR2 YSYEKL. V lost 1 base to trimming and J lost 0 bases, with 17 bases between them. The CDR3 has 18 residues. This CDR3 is CASSQGRLRGKSTDTQYF. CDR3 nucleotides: TGCGCCAGCAGCCAAGGGAGGTTACGGGGGAAAAGCACAGATACGCAGTATTTT.

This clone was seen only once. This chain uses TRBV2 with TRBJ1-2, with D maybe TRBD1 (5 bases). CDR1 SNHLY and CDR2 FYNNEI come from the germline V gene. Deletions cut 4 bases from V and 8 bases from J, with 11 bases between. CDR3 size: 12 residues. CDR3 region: CASSVLGVGYTF. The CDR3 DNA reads TGTGCCAGCAGTGTATTGGGGGTGGGCTACACCTTC.

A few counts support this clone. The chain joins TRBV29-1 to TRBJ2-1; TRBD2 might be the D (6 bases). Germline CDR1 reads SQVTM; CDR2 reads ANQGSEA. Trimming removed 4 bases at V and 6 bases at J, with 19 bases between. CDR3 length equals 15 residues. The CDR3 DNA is TGCAGCGTTGTACCCCGTCCGGAGGGGACCAATGAGCAGTTCTTC. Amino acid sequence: CSVVPRPEGTNEQFF.

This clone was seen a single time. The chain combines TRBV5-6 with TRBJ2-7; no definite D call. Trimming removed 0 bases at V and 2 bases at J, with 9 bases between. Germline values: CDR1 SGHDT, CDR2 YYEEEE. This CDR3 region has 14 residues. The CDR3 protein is CASSLEGRPYEQYF. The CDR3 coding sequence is TGTGCCAGCAGCTTGGAAGGCAGGCCCTACGAGCAGTACTTC.

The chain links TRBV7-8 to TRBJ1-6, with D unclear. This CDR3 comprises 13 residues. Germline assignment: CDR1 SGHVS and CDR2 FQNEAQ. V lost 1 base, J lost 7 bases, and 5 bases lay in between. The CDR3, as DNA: TGTGCCAGCAGCTTAGTAACAAATTCACCCCTCCACTTT. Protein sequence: CASSLVTNSPLHF.

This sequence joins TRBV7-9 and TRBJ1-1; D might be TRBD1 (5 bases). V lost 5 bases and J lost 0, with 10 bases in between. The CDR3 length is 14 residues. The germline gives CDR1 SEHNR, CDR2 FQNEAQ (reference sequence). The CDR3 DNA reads TGTGCCAGCAGCACCCCGGGGCTGAACACTGAAGCTTTCTTT. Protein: CASSTPGLNTEAFF.

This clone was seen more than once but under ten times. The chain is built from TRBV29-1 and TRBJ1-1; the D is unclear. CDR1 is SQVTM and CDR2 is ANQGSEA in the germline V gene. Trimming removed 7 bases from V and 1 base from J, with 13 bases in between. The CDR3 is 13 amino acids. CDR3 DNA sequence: TGCAGCGCTTCGAGGGAATCGAACACTGAAGCTTTCTTT. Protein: CSASRESNTEAFF. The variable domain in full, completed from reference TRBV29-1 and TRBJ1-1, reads SAVISQKPSRDICQRGTSLTIQCQVDSQVTMMFWYRQQPGQSLTLIATANQGSEATYESGFVIDKFPISRPNLTFSTLTVSNMSPEDSSIYLCSASRESNTEAFFGQGTRLTVV.

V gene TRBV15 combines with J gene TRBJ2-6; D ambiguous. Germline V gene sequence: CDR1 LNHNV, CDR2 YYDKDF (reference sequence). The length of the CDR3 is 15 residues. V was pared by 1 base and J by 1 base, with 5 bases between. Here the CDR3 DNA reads TGTGCCACCAGCAGAGGTCCTTCTGGGGCCAACGTCCTGACTTTC. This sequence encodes CATSRGPSGANVLTF.

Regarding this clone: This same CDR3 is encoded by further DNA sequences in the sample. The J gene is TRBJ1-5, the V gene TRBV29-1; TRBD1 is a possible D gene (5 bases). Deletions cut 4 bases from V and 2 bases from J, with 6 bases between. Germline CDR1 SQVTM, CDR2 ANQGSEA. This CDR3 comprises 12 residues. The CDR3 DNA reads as TGCAGCGTTGGGGGGGGCAATCAGCCCCAGCATTTT. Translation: CSVGGGNQPQHF. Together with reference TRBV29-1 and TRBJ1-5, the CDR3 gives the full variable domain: SAVISQKPSRDICQRGTSLTIQCQVDSQVTMMFWYRQQPGQSLTLIATANQGSEATYESGFVIDKFPISRPNLTFSTLTVSNMSPEDSSIYLCSVGGGNQPQHFGDGTRLSIL.

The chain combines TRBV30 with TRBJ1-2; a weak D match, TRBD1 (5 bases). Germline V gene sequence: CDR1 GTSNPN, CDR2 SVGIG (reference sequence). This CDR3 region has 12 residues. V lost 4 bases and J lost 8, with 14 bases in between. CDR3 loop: CAWMESRVGYTF. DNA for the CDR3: TGTGCCTGGATGGAATCCAGGGTGGGCTACACCTTC. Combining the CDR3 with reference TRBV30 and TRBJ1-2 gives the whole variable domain SQTIHQWPATLVQPVGSPLSLECTVEGTSNPNLYWYRQAAGRGLQLLFYSVGIGQISSEVPQNLSASRPQDRQFILSSKKLLLSDSGFYLCAWMESRVGYTFGSGTRLTVV.

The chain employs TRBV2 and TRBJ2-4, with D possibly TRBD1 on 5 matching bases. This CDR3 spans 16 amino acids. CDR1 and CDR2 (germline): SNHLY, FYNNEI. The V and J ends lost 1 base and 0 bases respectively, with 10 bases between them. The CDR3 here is CASSEGAGIAKNIQYF. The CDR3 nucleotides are TGTGCCAGCAGTGAAGGTGCAGGGATAGCCAAAAACATTCAGTACTTC.

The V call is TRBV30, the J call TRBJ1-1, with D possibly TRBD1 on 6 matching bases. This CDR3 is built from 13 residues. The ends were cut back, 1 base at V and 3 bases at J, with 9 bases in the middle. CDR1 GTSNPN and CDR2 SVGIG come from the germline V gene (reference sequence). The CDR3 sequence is CAWSAGQYTEAFF. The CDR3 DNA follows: TGTGCCTGGAGTGCTGGACAGTACACTGAAGCTTTCTTT.

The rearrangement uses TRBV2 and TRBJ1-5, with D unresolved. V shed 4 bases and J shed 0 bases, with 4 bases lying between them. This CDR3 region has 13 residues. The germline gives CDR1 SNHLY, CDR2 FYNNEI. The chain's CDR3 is CASSGHSNQPQHF. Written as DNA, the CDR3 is TGTGCCAGCAGTGGACATAGCAATCAGCCCCAGCATTTT.

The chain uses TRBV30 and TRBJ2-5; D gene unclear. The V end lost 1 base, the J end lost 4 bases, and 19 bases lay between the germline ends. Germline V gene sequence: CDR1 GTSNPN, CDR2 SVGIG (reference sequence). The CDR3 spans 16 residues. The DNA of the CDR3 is TGTGCCTGGAGTGACTTAGTTGGGGTGCTTGGAGAGACCCAGTACTTC. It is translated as CAWSDLVGVLGETQYF.

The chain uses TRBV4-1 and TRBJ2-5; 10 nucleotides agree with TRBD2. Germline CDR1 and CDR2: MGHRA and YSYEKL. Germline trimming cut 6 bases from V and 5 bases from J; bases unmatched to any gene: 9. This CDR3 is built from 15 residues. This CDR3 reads CASRQSGGARETQYF. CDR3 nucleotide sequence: TGCGCCAGCAGACAAAGCGGGGGGGCCCGGGAGACCCAGTACTTC.

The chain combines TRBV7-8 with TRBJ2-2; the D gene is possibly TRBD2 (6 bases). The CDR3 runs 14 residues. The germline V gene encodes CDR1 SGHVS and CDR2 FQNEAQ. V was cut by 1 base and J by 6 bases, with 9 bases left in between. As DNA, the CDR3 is TGTGCCAGCAGCTTAGAAACGGGGGCCGGGGAGCTGTTTTTT. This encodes CASSLETGAGELFF.

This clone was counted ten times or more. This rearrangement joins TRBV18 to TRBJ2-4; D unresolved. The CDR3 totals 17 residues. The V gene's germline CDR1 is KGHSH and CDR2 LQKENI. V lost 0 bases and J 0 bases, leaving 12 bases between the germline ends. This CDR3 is CASSPPGSPIAKNIQYF. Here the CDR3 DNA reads TGTGCCAGCTCACCACCTGGCAGCCCCATAGCCAAAAACATTCAGTACTTC.

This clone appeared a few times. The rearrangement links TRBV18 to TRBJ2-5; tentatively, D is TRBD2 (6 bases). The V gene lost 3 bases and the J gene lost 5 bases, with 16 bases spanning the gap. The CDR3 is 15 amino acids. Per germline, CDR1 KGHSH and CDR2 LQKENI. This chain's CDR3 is CASSPLTSGMETQYF. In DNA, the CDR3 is TGTGCCAGCTCACCCCTGACTAGTGGTATGGAGACCCAGTACTTC. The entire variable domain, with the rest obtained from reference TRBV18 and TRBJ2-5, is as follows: NAGVMQNPRHLVRRRGQEARLRCSPMKGHSHVYWYRQLPEEGLKFMVYLQKENIIDESGMPKERFSAEFPKEGPSILRIQQVVRGDSAAYFCASSPLTSGMETQYFGPGTRLLVL.

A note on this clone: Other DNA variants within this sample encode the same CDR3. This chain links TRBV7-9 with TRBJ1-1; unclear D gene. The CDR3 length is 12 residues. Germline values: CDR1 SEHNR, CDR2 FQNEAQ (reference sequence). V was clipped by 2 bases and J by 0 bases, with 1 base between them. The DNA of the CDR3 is TGTGCCAGCAGCTTAATGAACACTGAAGCTTTCTTT. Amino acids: CASSLMNTEAFF.

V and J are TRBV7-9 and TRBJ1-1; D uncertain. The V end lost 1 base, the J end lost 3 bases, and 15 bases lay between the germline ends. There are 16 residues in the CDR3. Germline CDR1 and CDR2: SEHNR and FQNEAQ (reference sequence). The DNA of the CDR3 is TGTGCCAGCAGCTTAGTTCCGGGTGGAGGGTACACTGAAGCTTTCTTT. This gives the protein CASSLVPGGGYTEAFF.

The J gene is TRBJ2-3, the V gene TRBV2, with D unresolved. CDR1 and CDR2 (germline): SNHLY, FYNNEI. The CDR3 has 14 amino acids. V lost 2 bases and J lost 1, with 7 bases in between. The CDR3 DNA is TGTGCCAGCAGTGAATCGCCAGGCACAGATACGCAGTATTTT. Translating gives CASSESPGTDTQYF.

The CDR3 DNA sequence: TGTGCCAGCAGCTCTGGACTAGCGGGGGTTACGCAGTATTTT. Its protein product is CASSSGLAGVTQYF. The gene calls are TRBV7-2 and TRBJ2-3; TRBD2 agrees at 13 bases. The V and J ends lost 4 bases and 8 bases, in that order; junction bases with no gene match: 3. This CDR3 is 14 amino acids long. Germline V gene sequence: CDR1 SGHTA, CDR2 FQGNSA.

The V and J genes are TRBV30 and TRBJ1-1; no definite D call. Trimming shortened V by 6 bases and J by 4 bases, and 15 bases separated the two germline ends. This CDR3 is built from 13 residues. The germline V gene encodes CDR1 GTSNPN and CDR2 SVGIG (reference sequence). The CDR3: CACHKNTVTEAFF. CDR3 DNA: TGTGCCTGTCACAAAAATACGGTCACTGAAGCTTTCTTT.